The 14 T cell receptor beta chains below were found in one sample sequenced in a study of T cell responses to AZD1222 COVID-19 vaccine. Method: immunoSEQ multiplex PCR; TCRdb's copy keeps in-frame clones and lacks some. The table includes about 130,000 clones, 91% detected once. Sample: peripheral blood, taken on day 0 of AZD1222 vaccination. All receptors derive from an adult in good health.

This chain connects TRBV3-1 (or the pseudogene TRBV3-2) to TRBJ1-5, with D hard to call. The CDR3 consists of 13 residues. V was trimmed by 5 bases and J by 6 bases, leaving 11 bases between them. The germline V gene encodes CDR1 LGHDT and CDR2 YNNKEL (reference sequence). The chain's CDR3 is CASSTSTAQPQHF. CDR3 coding DNA: TGTGCCAGCAGCACTAGTACGGCTCAGCCCCAGCATTTT.

This clone was detected only once. Here the CDR3 DNA reads TGTGCCAGCAGTTTATCAGGCGGGAGCTCCTACAATGAGCAGTTCTTC. Protein: CASSLSGGSSYNEQFF. This chain links TRBV27 with TRBJ2-1; 7 nucleotides line up with TRBD2. CDR3 size: 16 residues. The germline V gene has CDR1 MNHEY and CDR2 SMNVEV (reference sequence). Germline trimming cut 0 bases from V and 0 bases from J; bases unmatched to any gene: 2.

The table lists this clone with a count of one. Other DNA sequences in the same sample also yield this CDR3. This chain connects TRBV29-1 to TRBJ2-5, with D hard to call. CDR3 length: 10 amino acids. Trimming stripped 4 bases from V and 4 bases from J, with 4 bases between. Per the germline V gene, CDR1 is SQVTM and CDR2 is ANQGSEA. The CDR3 loop is CSVGGETQYF. For the CDR3, the DNA is TGCAGCGTTGGGGGAGAGACCCAGTACTTC.

The gene calls are TRBV7-9 and TRBJ1-5, with TRBD1 matching 7 bases. Germline CDR1 SEHNR, CDR2 FQNEAQ (reference sequence). This CDR3 is 13 amino acids long. V lost 5 bases to trimming and J lost 6 bases; unmatched junction nucleotides: 4. CDR3 in amino acids: CASSPGGSQPQHF. The DNA for the CDR3 is TGTGCCAGCAGCCCAGGGGGTAGTCAGCCCCAGCATTTT.

The V call is TRBV6-1, the J call TRBJ1-1, with D unresolved. The CDR3 is made up of 17 amino acids. V was shortened by 2 bases and J by 0 bases, with 16 bases between the two germline ends. Germline loops: CDR1 MNHNS, CDR2 SASEGT. CDR3: CASSEWVWTGMNTEAFF. As DNA, the CDR3 is TGTGCCAGCAGTGAATGGGTCTGGACCGGTATGAACACTGAAGCTTTCTTT.

J is TRBJ2-7 and V is TRBV27, with 11 bases that match TRBD1. Germline V CDR1 and CDR2: MNHEY, SMNVEV (reference sequence). The ends lost 3 bases at V and 5 bases at J; junction bases unmatched: 6. This CDR3 has 15 amino acids. The CDR3 here is CASSLGTGGRNEQYF. The CDR3 region has the DNA TGTGCCAGCAGTTTGGGGACAGGGGGGAGGAACGAGCAGTACTTC.

CDR3 residues: CAISIQGENTEAFF. The CDR3 bases are TGTGCCATCAGCATACAGGGGGAGAACACTGAAGCTTTCTTT. The chain couples TRBV10-3 to TRBJ1-1; TRBD1 aligns across 8 bases. Germline-derived CDR1 and CDR2 are ENHRY and SYGVKD. The ends lost 6 bases at V and 1 base at J; junction bases unmatched: 4. The CDR3 sequence is 14 residues long.

The CDR3 reads CANKWGDYNSPLHF. DNA of the CDR3: TGTGCCAACAAGTGGGGGGACTATAATTCACCCCTCCACTTT. J is TRBJ1-6 and V is TRBV9; D possibly corresponds to TRBD1 (5 bases). V lost 9 bases and J lost 3, with 13 bases in between. Germline CDR1 SGDLS, CDR2 YYNGEE. The CDR3 extends over 14 amino acids.

The rearrangement uses TRBV5-1 and TRBJ1-2, with a tentative D call TRBD1 (5 bases). Trimming removed 2 bases at V and 4 bases at J, with 15 bases between. Germline V gene data show CDR1 as SGHRS and CDR2 as YFSETQ. This CDR3 comprises 15 residues. CDR3 region: CASSFFRAPFYGYTF. The CDR3, as DNA: TGCGCCAGCAGCTTCTTCAGGGCCCCTTTCTATGGCTACACCTTC.

The chain uses TRBV6-2 or TRBV6-3 and TRBJ1-5, with D hard to call. Looked up from germline, CDR1 is MNHEY and CDR2 is SVGEGT. V lost 6 bases, J lost 6 bases, and 12 bases lay in between. The CDR3 is made up of 13 amino acids. The CDR3 here is CASSWTDIQPQHF. CDR3 DNA sequence: TGTGCCAGCAGCTGGACGGATATTCAGCCCCAGCATTTT.

This chain joins TRBV5-5 and TRBJ2-3; the D gene is possibly TRBD1 (6 bases). Trimming cost V 2 bases and J 3 bases, with 19 bases left between them. This CDR3 spans 17 amino acids. Per the germline V gene, CDR1 is SGHKS and CDR2 is YYEKEE (reference sequence). The CDR3 bases are TGTGCCAGCAGCTTAGGACAGTGGGTTGGCCGAACAGATACGCAGTATTTT. This encodes CASSLGQWVGRTDTQYF.

The chain couples TRBV24-1 to TRBJ2-5; 10 nucleotides align to TRBD2. V was pared by 7 bases and J by 4 bases, with 11 bases of the junction left unmatched. The V gene's germline CDR1 is KGHDR and CDR2 SFDVKD. This CDR3 has 16 amino acids. The CDR3 protein is CATSPLAGEGRETQYF. CDR3 nucleotide sequence: TGTGCCACCAGCCCCCTAGCGGGAGAGGGCAGAGAGACCCAGTACTTC.

This clone came up once. The V gene is TRBV5-4, the J gene TRBJ2-6; maybe TRBD1 (6 bases). Trimming cost V 9 bases and J 9 bases, with 16 bases left between them. CDR1 is SGHNT, CDR2 YYREEE, per germline (reference sequence). The CDR3 runs to 13 residues. The CDR3 DNA sequence: TGTGCCACCAACAACAGGGTAGACAACGTCCTGACTTTC. The encoded protein is CATNNRVDNVLTF.

The rearrangement uses TRBV4-3 and TRBJ2-1; 7 nucleotides line up with TRBD2. Germline-derived CDR1 and CDR2 are LGHNA and YSLEER. The CDR3 contains 16 residues. V lost 0 bases to trimming and J lost 3 bases; unmatched junction nucleotides: 5. The chain's CDR3 is CASSQDLASGYNEQFF. The CDR3 coding sequence is TGCGCCAGCAGCCAAGATCTAGCTAGCGGCTACAATGAGCAGTTCTTC.